This TCR beta chain originates from a study of blood T cell repertoires in COVID-19. In the study overall: Samples of COVID-19 (acute and convalescent) were obtained from the United States, Italy and Spain.

Some clones are missing from TCRdb's copy, which holds only in-frame ones; the method was immunoSEQ multiplex PCR. The sample yields 85,000 to 120,000 clones, approximately 84% seen once. Sequencing was carried out using peripheral blood. This clonotype was obtained from a man aged 35 to 55 with active or convalescent COVID-19.

CDR3 DNA: TGTGCCAGCAGTGCCATTCTAGCGGGGGACTCAGATACGCAGTATTTT. Translation gives CASSAILAGDSDTQYF. The J gene is TRBJ2-3, the V gene TRBV27; 10 bases match TRBD2. Trimming at V came to 5 bases and at J to 4 bases, leaving 9 bases not matched to a gene. The CDR3 covers 16 residues. Per the germline V gene, CDR1 is MNHEY and CDR2 is SMNVEV (reference sequence).